This TCR beta chain comes out of a study of blood T cell repertoires in COVID-19. The data were produced by immunoSEQ multiplex PCR, yet TCRdb's version contains in-frame clones alone and is incomplete. The sample yields 15,000 to 25,000 clones, 85% to 90% seen once. CDR1 KGHSH and CDR2 LQKENI come from the germline V gene. The CDR3 covers 13 residues. The V gene lost 5 bases and the J gene lost 3 bases, with 7 bases spanning the gap. Sequencing was carried out using peripheral blood. This clonotype was sampled from a human donor in a cohort sampled during active COVID-19. The chain combines TRBV18 with TRBJ2-2; the D gene is possibly TRBD1 (5 bases). The CDR3 loop reads CASSTTDTGELFF. As DNA, the CDR3 is TGTGCCAGCTCAACGACAGACACCGGGGAGCTGTTTTTT.